The entry that follows covers one TCR beta chain sequence. Only in-frame clones appear in the TCRdb table, and some are missing; sequencing was by immunoSEQ multiplex PCR. The sample includes 75,000 to 100,000 clones, roughly 92% of them seen just once. The data belong to a study of T cell changes during pregnancy in multiple sclerosis. Germline trimming cut 3 bases from V and 0 bases from J; bases unmatched to any gene: 5. Germline values: CDR1 SGDLS, CDR2 YYNGEE. The CDR3 extends over 17 amino acids. Sequenced material: peripheral blood, taken after pregnancy. This receptor was taken from a female donor with multiple sclerosis, enrolled in a pregnancy study. This chain uses TRBV9 with TRBJ2-6; 8 nucleotides align to TRBD1. The CDR3 sequence: CASSAGDRSSGANVLTF. CDR3 in DNA: TGTGCCAGCAGCGCAGGGGACAGGAGCTCTGGGGCCAACGTCCTGACTTTC.